This T cell receptor (beta chain) is from a study of CD8 T cells in ankylosing spondylitis. Study-wide results and limits: Ankylosing spondylitis blood appeared to be characterized by a TCR beta motif of roughly eight highly homologous variants. In ankylosing spondylitis patients, matched synovial fluid reportedly showed significant enrichment of disease-linked clones.

The CDR3 is 16 amino acids. Germline CDR1 LGHNA, CDR2 YSLEER. Losses at the gene ends were 0 bases for V and 6 bases for J; bases not matched to a gene: 6. Library preparation for TCR beta used quantitative 5'-RACE with molecular barcodes. TCRdb re-called the 5' RACE reads with MiXCR, one entry per CDR3 protein. The data show about 240,000 distinct CDR3 sequences, with roughly 8.6% seen just once and approximately 7% held by the top ten. This clonotype appeared a few times. What it recognizes is unknown. The genes are TRBV4-3 and TRBJ2-1; the match to TRBD2 covers 9 bases. The sequenced material came from blood, either unsorted or a sorted T cell fraction (not recorded which). The clonotype comes from a male donor with ankylosing spondylitis or in good health (not recorded which). CDR3 region: CASSQDFLAGTNEQFF. The CDR3 region has the DNA TGCGCCAGCAGCCAAGATTTCCTAGCGGGGACCAATGAGCAGTTCTTC.